A single sample is the source of the 11 T cell receptor beta chains below, sequenced in a study of blood T cells in healthy people across ages. Primers used in a second PCR of about 6 to 11 cycles were a sample-barcoded 5' primer and a J-beta primer mix. Using its own MiXCR run on the 5' RACE reads, TCRdb lists one record per CDR3 protein. The sample holds 500,000 to 700,000 distinct CDR3 sequences, approximately 30% seen once. The sample was blood. These receptors all come from a woman of 80 years or more in good health.

This clonotype appeared a few times. The rearrangement uses TRBV7-3 and TRBJ2-2, with 13 bases matching TRBD2. The J segment lost 6 bases and the V segment lost 5 bases, leaving 6 bases of the junction unmatched. Germline CDR1 is SGHTA and CDR2 is FQGTGA. The CDR3 is 16 residues long. The CDR3 DNA reads TGTGCCAGCAGCGCTACTAGCGGGGGGGCCGCCGGGGAGCTGTTTTTT. This translates into CASSATSGGAAGELFF.

The gene calls are TRBV7-3 and TRBJ2-3, with TRBD2 as a possible D gene (5 bases). CDR1 SGHTA and CDR2 FQGTGA come from the germline V gene. V was trimmed by 1 base and J by 1 base, leaving 6 bases between them. This CDR3 has 14 residues. CDR3 loop: CASSLMRGTDTQYF. The CDR3 region has the DNA TGTGCCAGCAGCTTAATGAGGGGCACAGATACGCAGTATTTT.

Comment on this clonotype: With a much larger clone just one base away, this may be a read error. CDR3 sequence (DNA): TGTGCCAGCAGTGAGACATGGCGGGGGGAGACCCAGCACTTC. This encodes CASSETWRGETQHF. The chain uses TRBV2 and TRBJ2-5; the match to TRBD2 covers 8 bases. Germline lookup yields CDR1 SNHLY and CDR2 FYNNEI. The CDR3 runs to 14 residues.

A remark on this clonotype: A clone one base away is much larger, so this may be a read error. The rearrangement joins TRBV7-9 to TRBJ1-6; D gene unclear. Germline lookup yields CDR1 SEHNR and CDR2 FQNEAQ (reference sequence). The CDR3 spans 14 residues. The V and J ends lost 2 bases and 7 bases respectively, with 9 bases between them. The CDR3 here is CASSLFSGNSPLHF. The CDR3 coding sequence is TGTGCCAGCAGCTTATTTAGCGGGAATTCACCCCTCCACTTT.

The chain is built from TRBV7-2 and TRBJ2-4; 12 bases fit TRBD2. From germline, CDR1 is SGHTA and CDR2 FQGNSA. This CDR3 has 17 residues. Trimming took 5 bases from V and 4 from J; bases not matched to a gene: 9. As DNA, the CDR3 is TGTGCCAGCAGCCCCGGGGCTAGCGGGAGGGATAAAAACATTCAGTACTTC. Its translation is CASSPGASGRDKNIQYF.

Turning to this clonotype: One end of the junction does not line up with germline, which may come from a read error. The rearrangement joins TRBV5-1 to TRBJ2-5, with 8 bases aligning to TRBD2. The end of the DNA fits TRBJ2-7 better, so the J call may be wrong. Germline V lookup: CDR1 SGHRS, CDR2 YFSETQ. There are 14 residues in the CDR3. The DNA of the CDR3 is TGCGCTAGCAGCTTGCGGGGGGCCGGATACGAGCAGTACTTC. The encoded protein is CASSLRGAGYEQYF.

The CDR3 is CASSKQGQPNTEAFF. For the CDR3, the DNA is TGTGCCAGCAGCAAGCAGGGACAGCCGAACACTGAAGCTTTCTTT. This chain joins TRBV7-9 and TRBJ1-1; 7 bases fit TRBD1. The CDR3 covers 15 residues. The trim removed 5 bases at V and 1 base at J, leaving 7 bases unmatched. The germline gives CDR1 SEHNR, CDR2 FQNEAQ (reference sequence).

Remarks on this clonotype: It may be a read error: a sequence one base away is much more abundant. The chain recombines TRBV4-3 with TRBJ2-1, with TRBD2 matching over 7 bases. TRBJ2-7 matches the DNA end more closely, so the J call is doubtful. This CDR3 comprises 16 residues. Per the germline V gene, CDR1 is LGHNA and CDR2 is YSLEER. The CDR3 sequence is CASSQLTSSGYNEQYF. As DNA, the CDR3 is TGCGCCAGCAGCCAACTGACTAGCAGCGGGTACAATGAGCAGTACTTC.

V gene TRBV30 combines with J gene TRBJ1-5; D is unclear. Trimming shortened V by 2 bases and J by 6 bases, and 11 bases separated the two germline ends. The CDR3 is 13 residues long. The germline gives CDR1 GTSNPN, CDR2 SVGIG (reference sequence). As DNA, the CDR3 is TGTGCCTGGAGTCAGAGGGATACTCAGCCCCAGCATTTT. Its protein product is CAWSQRDTQPQHF.

V usage is TRBV20-1 and J usage is TRBJ2-7; 7 positions match TRBD2. Trimming cost V 2 bases and J 1 base; bases outside gene matches: 8. CDR1 is DFQATT, CDR2 SNEGSKA, per germline (reference sequence). The CDR3 sequence is 15 residues long. The CDR3 region is CSARSGDEASYEQYF. The CDR3 bases are TGCAGTGCTAGAAGCGGGGACGAGGCATCCTACGAGCAGTACTTC.

This clonotype was seen repeatedly, ten times or more. This sequence joins TRBV5-6 and TRBJ2-7, with 7 bases fitting TRBD1. Germline CDR1 is SGHDT and CDR2 is YYEEEE. The CDR3 consists of 15 residues. V shed 4 bases, J shed 3 bases, and the junction held 10 bases outside the gene matches. The CDR3: CASSRRQGPNYEQYF. In nucleotides, the CDR3 is TGTGCCAGCAGCCGCCGACAGGGTCCAAACTACGAGCAGTACTTC.